This TCR beta chain emerged from a study of human T cells and chemical hapten exposure. On the study more broadly: Patch tests put 0.01% DPC on the upper back, read at 6 days.

Trimming removed 4 bases from V and 3 bases from J, with 22 bases in between. CDR3 length: 17 amino acids. Germline CDR1 reads SGHAT; CDR2 reads FQNNGV. TCRdb reprocessed the RACE reads with MiXCR, giving one entry per CDR3 protein. The table lists some 62,000 distinct CDR3 sequences, 9.5% to 11% of them singletons. The time point was: patch test 3, about 24 weeks after DPC sensitization. Treatment denoted: therapeutic diphenylcyclopropenone sensitization with weekly scalp DPC. This sample comprised whole blood, obtained in connection with sensitization to the hapten diphenylcyclopropenone (DPC). The sequence derives from a woman in her thirties with alopecia areata. Some clones in this sample may be carry-over from other donors' samples. The chain recombines TRBV11-2 with TRBJ2-7; D may match TRBD1 or TRBD2 (5 bases each). CDR3 in amino acids: CASSSRDAAVKIYEQYF. CDR3 nucleotide sequence: TGTGCCAGCAGCTCTCGGGACGCCGCCGTTAAAATCTACGAGCAGTACTTC.